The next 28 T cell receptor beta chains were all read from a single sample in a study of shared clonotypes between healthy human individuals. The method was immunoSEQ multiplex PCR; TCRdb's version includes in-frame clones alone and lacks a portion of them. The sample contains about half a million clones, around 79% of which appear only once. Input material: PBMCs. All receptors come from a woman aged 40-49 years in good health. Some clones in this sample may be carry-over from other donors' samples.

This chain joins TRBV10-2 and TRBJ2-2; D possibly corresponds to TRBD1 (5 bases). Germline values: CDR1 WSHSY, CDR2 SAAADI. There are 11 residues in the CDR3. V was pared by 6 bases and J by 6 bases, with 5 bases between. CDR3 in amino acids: CASSRAGELFF. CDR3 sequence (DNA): TGCGCCAGCAGCAGGGCCGGGGAGCTGTTTTTT.

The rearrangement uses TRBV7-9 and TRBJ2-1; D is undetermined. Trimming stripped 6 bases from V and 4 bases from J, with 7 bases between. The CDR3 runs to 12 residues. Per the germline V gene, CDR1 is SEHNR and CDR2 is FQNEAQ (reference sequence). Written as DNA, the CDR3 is TGTGCCAGCAGTATGGGGTACAATGAGCAGTTCTTC. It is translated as CASSMGYNEQFF.

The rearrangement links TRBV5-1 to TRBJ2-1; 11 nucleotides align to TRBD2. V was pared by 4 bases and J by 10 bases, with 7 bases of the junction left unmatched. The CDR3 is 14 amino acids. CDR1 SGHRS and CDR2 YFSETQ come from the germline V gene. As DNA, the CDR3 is TGCGCCAGCAGCCTAGAACTAGCGGGGGCCGAGCAGTTCTTC. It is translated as CASSLELAGAEQFF.

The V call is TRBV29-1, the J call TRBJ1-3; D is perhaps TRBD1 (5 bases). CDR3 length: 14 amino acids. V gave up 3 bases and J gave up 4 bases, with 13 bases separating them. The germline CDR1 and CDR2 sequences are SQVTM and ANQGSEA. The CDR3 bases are TGCAGCGTTGAGTTGACAGATTACGGAAACACCATATATTTT. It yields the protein CSVELTDYGNTIYF.

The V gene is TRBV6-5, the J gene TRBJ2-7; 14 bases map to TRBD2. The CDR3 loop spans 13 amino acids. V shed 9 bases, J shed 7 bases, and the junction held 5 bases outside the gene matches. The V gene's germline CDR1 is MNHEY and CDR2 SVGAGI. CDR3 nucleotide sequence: TGTGCCAGGCCGGGACTAGCGGGAGTAGAGCAGTACTTC. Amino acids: CARPGLAGVEQYF.

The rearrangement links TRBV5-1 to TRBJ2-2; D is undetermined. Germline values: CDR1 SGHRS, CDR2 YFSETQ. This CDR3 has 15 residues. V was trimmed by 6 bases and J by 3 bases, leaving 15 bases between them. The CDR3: CASNPTAADTGELFF. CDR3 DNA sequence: TGCGCCAGCAACCCTACGGCCGCGGACACCGGGGAGCTGTTTTTT.

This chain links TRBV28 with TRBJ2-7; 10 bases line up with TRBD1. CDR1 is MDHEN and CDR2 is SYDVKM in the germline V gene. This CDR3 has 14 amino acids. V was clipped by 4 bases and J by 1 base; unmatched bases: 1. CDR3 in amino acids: CASSSGQGSYEQYF. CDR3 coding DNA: TGTGCCAGCAGTTCGGGACAGGGGTCCTACGAGCAGTACTTC.

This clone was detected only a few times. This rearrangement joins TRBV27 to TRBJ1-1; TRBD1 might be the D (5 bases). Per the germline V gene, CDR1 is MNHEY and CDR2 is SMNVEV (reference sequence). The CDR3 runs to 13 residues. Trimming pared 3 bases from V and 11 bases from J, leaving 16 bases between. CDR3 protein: CASSLGGSAAAFF. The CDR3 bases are TGTGCCAGCAGTTTGGGGGGAAGTGCGGCTGCTTTCTTT.

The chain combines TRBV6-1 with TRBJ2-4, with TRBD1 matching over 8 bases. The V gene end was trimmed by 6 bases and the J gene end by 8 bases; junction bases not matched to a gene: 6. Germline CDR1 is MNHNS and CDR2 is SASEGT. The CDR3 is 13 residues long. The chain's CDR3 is CASRHRGWHIQYF. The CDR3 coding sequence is TGTGCCAGCAGACACAGGGGGTGGCACATTCAGTACTTC.

As DNA, the CDR3 is TGTGCCAGCAGATCAGGGACAGGGTGGCATGGCTACACCTTC. This translates into CASRSGTGWHGYTF. This sequence joins TRBV28 and TRBJ1-2; 9 bases map to TRBD1. V was pared by 6 bases and J by 6 bases, with 8 bases of the junction left unmatched. CDR3 length: 14 residues. Germline assignment: CDR1 MDHEN and CDR2 SYDVKM.

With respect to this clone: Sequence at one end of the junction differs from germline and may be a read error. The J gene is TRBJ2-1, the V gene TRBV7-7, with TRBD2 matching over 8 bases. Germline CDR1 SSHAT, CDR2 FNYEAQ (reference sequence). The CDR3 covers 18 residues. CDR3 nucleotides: TGTGCTAGCAGCCCATATATCAGCGGGAGCTTCTCCTACAATGAGCAGTTCTTC. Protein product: CASSPYISGSFSYNEQFF.

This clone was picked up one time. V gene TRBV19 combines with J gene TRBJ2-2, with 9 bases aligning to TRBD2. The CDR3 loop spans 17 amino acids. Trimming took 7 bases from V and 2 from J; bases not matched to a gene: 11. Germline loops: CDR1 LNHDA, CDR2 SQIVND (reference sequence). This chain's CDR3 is CASKWPAGGPNTGELFF. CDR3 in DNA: TGTGCCAGTAAATGGCCAGCGGGAGGACCAAACACCGGGGAGCTGTTTTTT.

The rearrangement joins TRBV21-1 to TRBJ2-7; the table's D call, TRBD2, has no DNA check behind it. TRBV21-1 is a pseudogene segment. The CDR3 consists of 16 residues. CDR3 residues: CASSKGASGSPYEQYF. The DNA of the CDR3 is TGTGCCAGCAGCAAGGGGGCTAGCGGGAGTCCCTACGAGCAGTACTTC.

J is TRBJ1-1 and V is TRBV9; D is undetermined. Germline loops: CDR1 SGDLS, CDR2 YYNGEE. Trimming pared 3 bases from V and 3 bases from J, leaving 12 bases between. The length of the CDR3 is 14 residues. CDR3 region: CASSASEGHTEAFF. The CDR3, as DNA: TGTGCCAGCAGCGCATCAGAAGGGCACACTGAAGCTTTCTTT.

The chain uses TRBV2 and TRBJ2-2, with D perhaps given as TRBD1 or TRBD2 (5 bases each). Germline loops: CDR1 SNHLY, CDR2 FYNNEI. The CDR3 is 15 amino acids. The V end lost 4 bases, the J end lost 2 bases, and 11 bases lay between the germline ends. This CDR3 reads CASSVGDRNTGELFF. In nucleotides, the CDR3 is TGTGCCAGCAGTGTAGGGGACCGAAACACCGGGGAGCTGTTTTTT.

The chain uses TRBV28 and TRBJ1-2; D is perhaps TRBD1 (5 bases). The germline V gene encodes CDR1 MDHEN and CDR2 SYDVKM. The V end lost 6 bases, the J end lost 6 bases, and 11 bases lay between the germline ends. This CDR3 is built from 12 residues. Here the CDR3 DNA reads TGTGCCAGCAGCGGCGGGGCAGATGGCTACACCTTC. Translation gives CASSGGADGYTF.

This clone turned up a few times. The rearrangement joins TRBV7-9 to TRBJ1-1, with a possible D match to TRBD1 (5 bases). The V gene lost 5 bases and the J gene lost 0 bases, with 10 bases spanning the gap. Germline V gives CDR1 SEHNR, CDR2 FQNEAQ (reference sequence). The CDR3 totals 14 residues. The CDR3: CASSVGTMNTEAFF. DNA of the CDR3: TGTGCCAGCAGCGTAGGGACCATGAACACTGAAGCTTTCTTT.

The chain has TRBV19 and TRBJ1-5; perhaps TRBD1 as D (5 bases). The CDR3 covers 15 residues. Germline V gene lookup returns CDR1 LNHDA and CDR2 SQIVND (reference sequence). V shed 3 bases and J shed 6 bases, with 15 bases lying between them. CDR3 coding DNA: TGTGCCAGTAGTATCGCGGCCGGAAGGGGTCAGCCCCAGCATTTT. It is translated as CASSIAAGRGQPQHF.

The CDR3 is CASSETGTDTGELFF. The CDR3 DNA follows: TGTGCCAGCAGTGAAACCGGGACTGACACCGGGGAGCTGTTTTTT. This chain uses TRBV2 with TRBJ2-2; perhaps TRBD2 as D (6 bases). Germline CDR1 reads SNHLY; CDR2 reads FYNNEI. CDR3 length: 15 residues. V was trimmed by 2 bases and J by 3 bases, leaving 10 bases between them.

The chain's CDR3 is CASSESGTRNADTQYF. DNA for the CDR3: TGCGCCAGCAGCGAATCCGGGACTAGGAATGCAGATACGCAGTATTTT. The rearrangement uses TRBV4-3 and TRBJ2-3; 8 nucleotides match TRBD2. The ends lost 5 bases at V and 4 bases at J; junction bases unmatched: 11. There are 16 residues in the CDR3. The germline V gene has CDR1 LGHNA and CDR2 YSLEER.

Written as DNA, the CDR3 is TGCGCCAGCAGCTTACTGAACAACAATGAGCAGTTCTTC. It codes for CASSLLNNNEQFF. V usage is TRBV5-1 and J usage is TRBJ2-1; D gene uncertain. V was pared by 2 bases and J by 5 bases, with 8 bases between. Germline assignment: CDR1 SGHRS and CDR2 YFSETQ. The CDR3 runs to 13 residues.

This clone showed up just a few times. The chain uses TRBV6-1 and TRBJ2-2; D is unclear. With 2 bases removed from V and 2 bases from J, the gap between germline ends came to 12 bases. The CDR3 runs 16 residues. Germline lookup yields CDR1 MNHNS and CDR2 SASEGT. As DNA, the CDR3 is TGTGCCAGCAGTGAACGGGCAGGCGATAACACCGGGGAGCTGTTTTTT. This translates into CASSERAGDNTGELFF.

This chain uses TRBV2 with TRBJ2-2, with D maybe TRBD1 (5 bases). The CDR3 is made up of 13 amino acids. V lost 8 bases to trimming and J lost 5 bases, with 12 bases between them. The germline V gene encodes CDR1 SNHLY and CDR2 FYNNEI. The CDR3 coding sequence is TGTGCCAGCCAGGGTTGGGAAACCGGGGAGCTGTTTTTT. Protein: CASQGWETGELFF.

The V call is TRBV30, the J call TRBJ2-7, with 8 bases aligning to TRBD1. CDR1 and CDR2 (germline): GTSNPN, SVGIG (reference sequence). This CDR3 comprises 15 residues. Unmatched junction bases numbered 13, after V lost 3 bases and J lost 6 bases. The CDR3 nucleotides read TGTGCCTGGAGAGTCAGGGGGCGTAGGTCCATCGAGCAGTACTTC. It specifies CAWRVRGRRSIEQYF.

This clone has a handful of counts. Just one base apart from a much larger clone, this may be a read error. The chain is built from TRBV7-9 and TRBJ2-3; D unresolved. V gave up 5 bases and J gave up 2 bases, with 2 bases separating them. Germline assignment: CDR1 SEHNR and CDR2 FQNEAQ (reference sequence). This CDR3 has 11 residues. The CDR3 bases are TGTGCCAGCAGCGTCACAGATACGCAGTATTTT. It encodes CASSVTDTQYF.

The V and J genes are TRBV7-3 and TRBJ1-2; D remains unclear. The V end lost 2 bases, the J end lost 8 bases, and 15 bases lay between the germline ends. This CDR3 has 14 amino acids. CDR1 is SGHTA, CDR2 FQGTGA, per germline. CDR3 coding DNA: TGTGCCAGCAGCTTATCGGCCGGACGTTGGGGCTACACCTTC. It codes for CASSLSAGRWGYTF.

CDR3 amino acids: CASSYDLYSNQPQHF. DNA for the CDR3: TGTGCCAGCAGTTACGACCTATATAGCAATCAGCCCCAGCATTTT. This chain joins TRBV2 and TRBJ1-5; the D is unclear. Germline lookup yields CDR1 SNHLY and CDR2 FYNNEI. V was shortened by 5 bases and J by 0 bases, with 11 bases between the two germline ends. The CDR3 length is 15 residues.

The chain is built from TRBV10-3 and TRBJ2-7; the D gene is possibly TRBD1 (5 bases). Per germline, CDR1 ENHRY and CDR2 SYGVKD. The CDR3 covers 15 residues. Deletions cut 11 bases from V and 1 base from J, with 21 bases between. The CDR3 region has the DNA TGTGCCTCCAGTGGGCGGCAGGGTAGGTCCTACGAGCAGTACTTC. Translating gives CASSGRQGRSYEQYF.